This TCR beta chain was sequenced in a study of vaccination and CD4 T cells after COVID-19. Study-level information: Following dose two, a median around 69 days (range 14 to 241) passed before post-vaccine samples were taken. Treatment of control cultures consisted of a CEFX pool, an HIV-1 Nef pool, or no peptide.

Remarks on this clonotype: Its target is not known.

The germline V gene encodes CDR1 SGHTA and CDR2 FQGNSA. V was cut by 4 bases and J by 7 bases, with 16 bases left in between. This CDR3 comprises 14 residues. The sample's treatment: roughly ten-day PBMC culture with coronavirus spike peptide pools or control peptides (ViraFEST assay). PCR-confirmed positives ranged from March to December 2020, preceding US Alpha, Beta and Delta variants. It was with approximately 9.2 IU/ml IL-2 and around 9.3 ug/ml peptide pools that 1.5 million to 2.5 million PBMCs per well were cultured. Cultured CD4+ T-cell DNA underwent Oncomine TCR Beta short-read sequencing. One entry per CDR3 protein results from TCRdb running MiXCR on the PCR reads. The data hold 5,500 to 9,000 distinct CDR3 sequences, with about half observed a single time.

Material for sequencing was CD4+ T cells from blood, cultured in vitro. This TCR derives from a human donor who had recovered from COVID-19. The rearrangement uses TRBV7-2 and TRBJ1-2, with TRBD1 as a possible D gene (6 bases). CDR3 region: CASSSSRGGTGYTF. CDR3 bases: TGTGCCAGCAGCTCCTCGAGGGGGGGAACTGGCTACACCTTC.